The entry below describes one TCR beta chain. Antigen: not known. Regarding treatment: oral pan-JAK inhibitor, 5-10 mg twice daily. Researchers took lesional scalp punch biopsies and peripheral blood from people who were alopecia areata patients. The sample is drawn from a study of CD8+ T cells in alopecia areata. About the study: Affected scalp percentage gauged treated patients' severity. Study findings and constraints: It was lesional scalp, especially alopecia totalis/universalis, that showed higher clonality than normal scalp. In blood and scalp, many expanded lesional clones persisted during tofacitinib.

Extraction of RNA preceded its reverse transcription into cDNA, which served as the sequencing template. Libraries were prepared by immunoSEQ multiplex PCR; TCRdb keeps only in-frame clonotypes and omits some of them. The sample contains 90,000 to 120,000 clones, roughly 84% of which appear only once. V lost 0 bases to trimming and J lost 6 bases, with 13 bases between them. The CDR3 contains 15 residues. Germline CDR1 and CDR2: LGHNA and YNFKEQ. This clonotype was sampled from a human donor with alopecia areata. The chain employs TRBV4-2 and TRBJ2-3; D remains ambiguous. Source: CD8+ T cells sorted from blood, taken at week 24, from a patient treated with tofacitinib. The CDR3 spells CASSQDWAVTDTQYF. CDR3 DNA: TGTGCCAGCAGCCAAGATTGGGCGGTCACGGATACGCAGTATTTT.